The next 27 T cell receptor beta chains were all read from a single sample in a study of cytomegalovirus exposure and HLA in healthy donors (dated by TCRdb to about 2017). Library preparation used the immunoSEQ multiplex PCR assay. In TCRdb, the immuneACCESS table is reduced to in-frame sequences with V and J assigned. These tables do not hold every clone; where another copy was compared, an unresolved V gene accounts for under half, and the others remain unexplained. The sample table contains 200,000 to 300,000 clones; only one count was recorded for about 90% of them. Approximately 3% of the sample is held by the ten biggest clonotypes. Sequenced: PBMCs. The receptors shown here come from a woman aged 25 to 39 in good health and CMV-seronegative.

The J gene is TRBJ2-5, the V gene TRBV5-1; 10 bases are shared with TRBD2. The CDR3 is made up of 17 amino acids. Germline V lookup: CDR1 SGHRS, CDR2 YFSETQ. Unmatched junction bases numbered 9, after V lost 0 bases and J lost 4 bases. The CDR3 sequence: CASSLAETSGIGETQYF. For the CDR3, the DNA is TGCGCCAGCAGCTTGGCCGAAACTAGCGGGATAGGAGAGACCCAGTACTTC.

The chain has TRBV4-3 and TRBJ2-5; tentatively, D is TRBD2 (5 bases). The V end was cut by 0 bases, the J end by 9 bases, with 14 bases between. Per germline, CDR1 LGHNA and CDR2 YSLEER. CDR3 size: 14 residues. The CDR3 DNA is TGCGCCAGCAGCCAAGAGGCTAGCTCGGTGGCCCAGTACTTC. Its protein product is CASSQEASSVAQYF.

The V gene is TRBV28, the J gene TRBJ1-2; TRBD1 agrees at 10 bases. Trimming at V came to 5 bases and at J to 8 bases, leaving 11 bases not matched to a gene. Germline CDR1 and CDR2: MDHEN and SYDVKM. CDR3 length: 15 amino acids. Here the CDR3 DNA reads TGTGCCAGCAGTAACCCGGGACAGGGGTCAGGGGGCTACACCTTC. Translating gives CASSNPGQGSGGYTF.

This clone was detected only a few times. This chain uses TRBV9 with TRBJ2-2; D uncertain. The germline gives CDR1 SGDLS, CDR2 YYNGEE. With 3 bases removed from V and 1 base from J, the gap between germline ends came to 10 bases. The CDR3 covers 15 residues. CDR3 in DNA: TGTGCCAGCAGCGGCCGGATACAGAACACCGGGGAGCTGTTTTTT. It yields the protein CASSGRIQNTGELFF. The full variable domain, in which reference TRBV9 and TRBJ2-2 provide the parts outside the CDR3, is DSGVTQTPKHLITATGQRVTLRCSPRSGDLSVYWYQQSLDQGLQFLIQYYNGEERAKGNILERFSAQQFPDLHSELNLSSLELGDSALYFCASSGRIQNTGELFFGEGSRLTVL.

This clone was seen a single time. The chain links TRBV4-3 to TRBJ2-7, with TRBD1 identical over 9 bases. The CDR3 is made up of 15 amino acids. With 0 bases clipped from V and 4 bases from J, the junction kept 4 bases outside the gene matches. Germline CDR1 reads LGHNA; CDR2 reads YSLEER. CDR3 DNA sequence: TGCGCCAGCAGCCAAGAAGTCGACAGGGGGTACGAGCAGTACTTC. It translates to CASSQEVDRGYEQYF.

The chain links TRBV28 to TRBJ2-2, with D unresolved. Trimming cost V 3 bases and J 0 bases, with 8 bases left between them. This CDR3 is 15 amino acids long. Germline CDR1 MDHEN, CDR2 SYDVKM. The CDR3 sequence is CASSFSTTNTGELFF. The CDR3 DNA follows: TGTGCCAGCAGTTTCTCTACCACGAACACCGGGGAGCTGTTTTTT.

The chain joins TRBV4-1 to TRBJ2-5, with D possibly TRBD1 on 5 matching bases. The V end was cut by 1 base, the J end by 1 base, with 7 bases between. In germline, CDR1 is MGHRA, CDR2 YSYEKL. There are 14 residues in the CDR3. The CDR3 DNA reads TGCGCCAGCAGCCAAGCGGACATCCAAGAGACCCAGTACTTC. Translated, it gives CASSQADIQETQYF.

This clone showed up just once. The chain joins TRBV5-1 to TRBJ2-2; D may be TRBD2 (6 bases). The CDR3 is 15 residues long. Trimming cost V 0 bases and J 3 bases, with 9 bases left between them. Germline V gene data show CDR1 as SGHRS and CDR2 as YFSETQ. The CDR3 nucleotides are TGCGCCAGCAGCTTGGCGGCGGGATACACCGGGGAGCTGTTTTTT. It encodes CASSLAAGYTGELFF.

CDR3 region: CASSDGTQETQYF. The CDR3 nucleotides are TGTGCCAGCAGCGATGGGACCCAAGAGACCCAGTACTTC. The rearrangement joins TRBV7-6 to TRBJ2-5; TRBD1 or TRBD2 may be the D gene (5 bases each). This CDR3 is built from 13 residues. Germline CDR1 and CDR2: SGHVS and FNYEAQ. V lost 5 bases, J lost 1 base, and 8 bases lay in between.

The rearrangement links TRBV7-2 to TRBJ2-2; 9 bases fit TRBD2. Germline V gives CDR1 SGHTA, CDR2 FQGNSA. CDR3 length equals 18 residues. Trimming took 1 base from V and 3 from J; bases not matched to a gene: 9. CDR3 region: CASSLEWRREGDTGELFF. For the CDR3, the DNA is TGTGCCAGCAGCTTAGAATGGAGGCGGGAGGGCGACACCGGGGAGCTGTTTTTT.

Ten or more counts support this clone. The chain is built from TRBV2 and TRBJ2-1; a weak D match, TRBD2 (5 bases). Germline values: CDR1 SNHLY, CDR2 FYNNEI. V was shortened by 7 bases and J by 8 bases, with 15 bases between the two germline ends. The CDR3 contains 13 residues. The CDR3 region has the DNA TGTGCCAGCACCGGGGATCACTTCGATGAGCAGTTCTTC. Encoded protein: CASTGDHFDEQFF. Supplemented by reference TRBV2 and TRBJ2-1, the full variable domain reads EPEVTQTPSHQVTQMGQEVILRCVPISNHLYFYWYRQILGQKVEFLVSFYNNEISEKSEIFDDQFSVERPDGSNFTLKIRSTKLEDSAMYFCASTGDHFDEQFFGPGTRLTVL.

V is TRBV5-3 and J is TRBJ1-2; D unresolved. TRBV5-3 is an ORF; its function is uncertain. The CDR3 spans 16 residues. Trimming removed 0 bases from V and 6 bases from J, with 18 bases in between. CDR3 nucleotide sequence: TGTGCCAGAAGCTTGGCCACCAGAAAGCGACTTCATGGCTACACCTTC. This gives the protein CARSLATRKRLHGYTF.

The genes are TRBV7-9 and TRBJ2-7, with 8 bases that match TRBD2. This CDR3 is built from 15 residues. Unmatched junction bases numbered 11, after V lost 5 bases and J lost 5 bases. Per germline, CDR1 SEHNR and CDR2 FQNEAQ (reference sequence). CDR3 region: CASSTKSGSYNEQYF. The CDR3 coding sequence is TGTGCCAGCAGCACGAAGAGCGGGAGTTACAACGAGCAGTACTTC. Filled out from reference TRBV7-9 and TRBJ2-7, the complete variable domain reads DTGVSQNPRHKITKRGQNVTFRCDPISEHNRLYWYRQTLGQGPEFLTYFQNEAQLEKSRLLSDRFSAERPKGSFSTLEIQRTEQGDSAMYLCASSTKSGSYNEQYFGPGTRLTVT.

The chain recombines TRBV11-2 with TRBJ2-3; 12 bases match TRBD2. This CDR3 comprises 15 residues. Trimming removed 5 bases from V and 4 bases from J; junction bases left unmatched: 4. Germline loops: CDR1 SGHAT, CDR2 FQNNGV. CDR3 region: CASSLAGGPPDTQYF. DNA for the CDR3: TGTGCCAGCAGCCTAGCGGGAGGGCCTCCAGATACGCAGTATTTT.

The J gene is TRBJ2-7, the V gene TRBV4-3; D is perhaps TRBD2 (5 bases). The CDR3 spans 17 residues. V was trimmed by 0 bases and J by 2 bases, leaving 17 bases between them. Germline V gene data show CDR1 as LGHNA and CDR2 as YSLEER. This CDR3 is CASSQDTTPGSTYEQYF. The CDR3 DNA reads TGCGCCAGCAGCCAAGATACCACCCCGGGATCGACCTACGAGCAGTACTTC.

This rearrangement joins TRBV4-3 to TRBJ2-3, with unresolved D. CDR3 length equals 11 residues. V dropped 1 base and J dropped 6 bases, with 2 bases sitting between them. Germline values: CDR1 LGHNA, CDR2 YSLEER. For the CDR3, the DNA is TGCGCCAGCAGCCAAGCCGATACGCAGTATTTT. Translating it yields CASSQADTQYF.

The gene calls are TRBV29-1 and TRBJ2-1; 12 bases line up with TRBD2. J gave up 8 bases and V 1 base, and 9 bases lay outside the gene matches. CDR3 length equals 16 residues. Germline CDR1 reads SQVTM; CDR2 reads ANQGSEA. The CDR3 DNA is TGCAGCGTTGAAGTAGTGACTAGCGGGAGTCCGGATGAGCAGTTCTTC. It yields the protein CSVEVVTSGSPDEQFF.

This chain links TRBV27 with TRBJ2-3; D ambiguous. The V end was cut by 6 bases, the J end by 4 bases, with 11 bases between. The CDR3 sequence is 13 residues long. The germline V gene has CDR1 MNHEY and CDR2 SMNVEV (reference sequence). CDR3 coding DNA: TGTGCCAGCAGCCATTCGGCGGCAGATACGCAGTATTTT. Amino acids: CASSHSAADTQYF.

The CDR3 loop is CASSYLRDYEQYF. In nucleotides, the CDR3 is TGTGCCAGCAGTTACCTTAGGGACTACGAGCAGTACTTC. This rearrangement joins TRBV6-5 to TRBJ2-7; D is ambiguous. Trimming cost V 2 bases and J 3 bases, with 8 bases left between them. The CDR3 totals 13 residues. Germline CDR1 MNHEY, CDR2 SVGAGI.

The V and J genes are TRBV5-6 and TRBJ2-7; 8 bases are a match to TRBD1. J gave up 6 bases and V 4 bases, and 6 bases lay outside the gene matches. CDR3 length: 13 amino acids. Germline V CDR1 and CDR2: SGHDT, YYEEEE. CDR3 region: CASSATGGGEQYF. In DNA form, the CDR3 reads TGTGCCAGCAGCGCAACAGGGGGTGGCGAGCAGTACTTC.

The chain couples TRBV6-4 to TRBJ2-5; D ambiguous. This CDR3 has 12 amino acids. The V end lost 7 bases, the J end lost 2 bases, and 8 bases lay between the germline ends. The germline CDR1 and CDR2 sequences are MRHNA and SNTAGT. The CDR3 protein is CASTEVQETQYF. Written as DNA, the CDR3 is TGTGCCAGCACCGAAGTGCAAGAGACCCAGTACTTC.

This CDR3 reads CASSMGQTLHQPQHF. The CDR3 DNA reads as TGTGCCAGCAGCATGGGACAGACGTTACATCAGCCCCAGCATTTT. The chain is built from TRBV5-5 and TRBJ1-5, with TRBD1 matching 7 bases. Germline loops: CDR1 SGHKS, CDR2 YYEKEE (reference sequence). V lost 4 bases and J lost 5; bases outside the gene matches: 9. This CDR3 is built from 15 residues.

The CDR3 reads CASSLGGINQPQHF. CDR3 DNA: TGTGCCAGCAGTTTAGGGGGTATCAATCAGCCCCAGCATTTT. This chain joins TRBV27 and TRBJ1-5; D might be TRBD1 (5 bases). Trimming shortened V by 2 bases and J by 3 bases, and 8 bases separated the two germline ends. Per germline, CDR1 MNHEY and CDR2 SMNVEV (reference sequence). This CDR3 has 14 residues.

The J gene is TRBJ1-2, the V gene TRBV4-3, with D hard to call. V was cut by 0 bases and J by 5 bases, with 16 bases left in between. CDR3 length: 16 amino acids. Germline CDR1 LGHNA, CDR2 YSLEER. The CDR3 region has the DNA TGCGCCAGCAGCCAAGATCTAAGGGAAGCGGGGTATGGCTACACCTTC. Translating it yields CASSQDLREAGYGYTF.

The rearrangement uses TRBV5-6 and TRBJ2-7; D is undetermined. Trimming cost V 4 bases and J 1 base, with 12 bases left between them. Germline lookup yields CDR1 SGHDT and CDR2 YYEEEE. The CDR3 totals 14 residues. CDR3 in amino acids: CASSPTAQSYEQYF. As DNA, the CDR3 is TGTGCCAGCAGCCCAACGGCACAGTCCTACGAGCAGTACTTC.

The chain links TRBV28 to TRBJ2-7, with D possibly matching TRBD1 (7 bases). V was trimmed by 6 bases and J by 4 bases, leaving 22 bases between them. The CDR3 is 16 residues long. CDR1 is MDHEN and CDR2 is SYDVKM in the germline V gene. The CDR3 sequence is CASSTQGGHFSYEQYF. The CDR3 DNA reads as TGTGCCAGCAGCACCCAGGGGGGCCATTTCTCTTACGAGCAGTACTTC.

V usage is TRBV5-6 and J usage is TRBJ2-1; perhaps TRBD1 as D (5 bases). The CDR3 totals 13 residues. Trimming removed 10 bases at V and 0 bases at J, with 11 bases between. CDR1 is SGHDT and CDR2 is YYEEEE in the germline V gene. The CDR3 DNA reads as TGTGCCGGCTCAGACAGCTCCTACAATGAGCAGTTCTTC. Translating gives CAGSDSSYNEQFF.